This record concerns one T cell receptor beta chain sequence. Its antigen remains unknown. A read error may produce the germline difference seen at one junction end. These data are taken from a study of cytomegalovirus exposure and HLA in healthy donors. PCR employed 60 Vbeta and 13 Jbeta primers. TCRdb's copy holds only in-frame clones and misses some; the assay was immunoSEQ multiplex PCR. This sample has more than 150,000 clones, with around three quarters found just once. Whole-study results and caveats: The authors later found HLA-associated TCR beta chains more clonally expanded than equally common others.

The CDR3 runs 14 residues. CDR1 and CDR2 (germline): SEHNR, FQNEAQ (reference sequence). The chain links TRBV7-9 to TRBJ1-2; TRBD1 matches at 7 bases. The sequencing sample was made of PBMCs. The TCR sequence derives from a man in his forties or fifties in good health and CMV-seronegative. The CDR3 spells CSSSSDGQVYGYTF. CDR3 bases: TGTTCCAGCAGCTCGGATGGACAGGTCTATGGCTACACCTTC.